Listed below are T cell receptor beta chains from one sample, sequenced in a study of beta chain features in type 1 diabetes. Measured with immunoSEQ multiplex PCR; TCRdb has only the in-frame clones, and not every one. The data hold about 150,000 clones, with roughly 9.1% observed a single time. Input material: central memory CD4+ T cells from blood. These TCRs come from a woman younger than 35 in good health. Both conserved end residues are part of each CDR3. The D gene is left open where the match is weak. Size is stated for part of the rows, as once, few or many counts, or as a class when the clone is expanded.

cdr3_aa	cdr3_nt	j_call	d_call	v_call	clone_size
CASKKAGDHEQYF	TGTGCCAGCAAAAAGGCGGGAGACCACGAGCAGTACTTC	TRBJ2-7	TRBD2	TRBV2	NA
CASSQSWTGGNQPQHF	TGCGCCAGCAGCCAATCTTGGACAGGGGGTAATCAGCCCCAGCATTTT	TRBJ1-5	TRBD1	TRBV4-3	few
CASSLNARDKNTEAFF	TGCGCCAGCAGCCTAAATGCCCGGGACAAGAACACTGAAGCTTTCTTT	TRBJ1-1	NA	TRBV5-1	NA
CASSFDRGSTEAFF	TGTGCCAGCAGCTTCGACAGGGGTAGCACTGAAGCTTTCTTT	TRBJ1-1	TRBD1	TRBV7-2	NA
CASSLKTGATDTQYF	TGTGCCAGCAGCTTAAAAACGGGAGCAACAGATACGCAGTATTTT	TRBJ2-3	NA	TRBV7-2	NA
CASSLDRAYEQYF	TGTGCCAGCAGCTTAGACCGAGCCTACGAGCAGTACTTC	TRBJ2-7	NA	TRBV11-2	NA
CASLPPAGVKETQYF	TGTGCCAGCCTCCCCCCGGCGGGGGTCAAAGAGACCCAGTACTTC	TRBJ2-5	TRBD2	TRBV7-9	few
CASSPPSGGYNEQFF	TGTGCCAGCAGCCCTCCTAGCGGGGGCTACAATGAGCAGTTCTTC	TRBJ2-1	TRBD2	TRBV7-2	once
CASSQDPGTSGNTGELFF	TGTGCCAGCAGCCAAGATCCCGGGACTAGCGGTAACACCGGGGAGCTGTTTTTT	TRBJ2-2	TRBD2	TRBV4-2	few
CASSITYRGPGGYTF	TGTGCCAGCAGCATCACATATAGGGGGCCGGGAGGCTACACCTTC	TRBJ1-2	TRBD1	TRBV7-2	NA
CASNDRSSTDTQYF	TGTGCCAGCAATGACCGTAGCAGCACAGATACGCAGTATTTT	TRBJ2-3	NA	TRBV27	NA
CAWKRAYEQYF	TGTGCCTGGAAACGAGCCTACGAGCAGTACTTC	TRBJ2-7	NA	TRBV30	NA
CASSQGISGGTDTQYF	TGCGCCAGCAGCCAAGGTATTAGCGGGGGGACAGATACGCAGTATTTT	TRBJ2-3	TRBD2	TRBV4-1	few
CASSFSGQGFSGANVLTF	TGTGCCAGCAGTTTCTCGGGACAGGGGTTCTCTGGGGCCAACGTCCTGACTTTC	TRBJ2-6	TRBD1	TRBV27	few
CASSSGTFEADEQFF	TGCGCCAGCAGCTCCGGGACATTTGAGGCGGATGAGCAGTTCTTC	TRBJ2-1	NA	TRBV5-1	NA
CASSQDRGGVDEQYF	TGCGCCAGCAGCCAAGATCGGGGGGGCGTCGACGAGCAGTACTTC	TRBJ2-7	TRBD2	TRBV4-3	NA
CASSDGGPFRGYTF	TGTGCCAGCAGCGACGGGGGGCCTTTCCGGGGCTACACCTTC	TRBJ1-2	NA	TRBV14	NA
CASSQVGGAADTQYF	TGCGCCAGCAGCCAAGTTGGGGGCGCGGCAGATACGCAGTATTTT	TRBJ2-3	NA	TRBV4-3	NA
CASSVGQGFGEQYF	TGCGCCAGCAGCGTGGGACAGGGGTTTGGCGAGCAGTACTTC	TRBJ2-7	TRBD1	TRBV5-1	NA
CASKVGGGSGANVLTF	TGTGCCAGCAAAGTCGGAGGAGGCTCTGGGGCCAACGTCCTGACTTTC	TRBJ2-6	NA	TRBV2	NA
CASSSPGRTDTQYF	TGTGCCAGCAGTTCCCCCGGGAGGACAGATACGCAGTATTTT	TRBJ2-3	TRBD2	TRBV7-2	NA
CATSLGLAGGGGELFF	TGTGCCACCAGCCTAGGACTAGCGGGGGGCGGCGGGGAGCTGTTTTTT	TRBJ2-2	TRBD2	TRBV15	few
CAISDRLAGDNEQFF	TGTGCCATCAGTGATCGGCTAGCGGGAGACAATGAGCAGTTCTTC	TRBJ2-1	TRBD2	TRBV10-3	few
CASSTGQENTGELFF	TGTGCCAGCTCAACGGGACAAGAGAACACCGGGGAGCTGTTTTTT	TRBJ2-2	NA	TRBV18	few
CASSLSLGTLNTEAFF	TGTGCCAGCAGCTTAAGCCTAGGGACACTGAACACTGAAGCTTTCTTT	TRBJ1-1	NA	TRBV11-2	NA
CASALQGDETQYF	TGTGCCAGCGCCCTTCAGGGGGATGAGACCCAGTACTTC	TRBJ2-5	TRBD1	TRBV9	NA
CASSWTSGRAGSYNEQFF	TGTGCCAGCAGTTGGACTAGCGGGAGGGCAGGCTCCTACAATGAGCAGTTCTTC	TRBJ2-1	TRBD2	TRBV27	NA
CASTPDPSDSNYGYTF	TGTGCCAGCACCCCGGATCCAAGTGACAGCAACTATGGCTACACCTTC	TRBJ1-2	NA	TRBV2	NA
CASSLEAGGPETQYF	TGTGCCAGCAGCTTAGAAGCGGGGGGGCCAGAGACCCAGTACTTC	TRBJ2-5	TRBD2	TRBV7-3	once
CASSPPGQGGYTF	TGTGCCAGCTCACCACCGGGGCAGGGTGGCTACACCTTC	TRBJ1-2	NA	TRBV18	NA
CASSRYGDTQYF	TGTGCCAGCAGCCGCTACGGAGATACGCAGTATTTT	TRBJ2-3	NA	TRBV7-2	NA